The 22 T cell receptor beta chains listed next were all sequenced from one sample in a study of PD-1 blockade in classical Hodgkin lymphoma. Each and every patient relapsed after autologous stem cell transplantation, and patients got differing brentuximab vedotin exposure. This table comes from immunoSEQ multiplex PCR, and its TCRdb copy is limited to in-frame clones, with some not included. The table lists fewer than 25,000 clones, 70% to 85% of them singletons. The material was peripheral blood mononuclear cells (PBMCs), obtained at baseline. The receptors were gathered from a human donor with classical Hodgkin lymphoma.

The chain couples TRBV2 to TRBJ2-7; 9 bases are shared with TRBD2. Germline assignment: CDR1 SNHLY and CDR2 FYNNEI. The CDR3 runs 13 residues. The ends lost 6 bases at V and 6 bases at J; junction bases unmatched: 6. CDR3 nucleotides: TGTGCCAGCAGCAAGGGACTAGCTTCCGAGCAGTACTTC. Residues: CASSKGLASEQYF.

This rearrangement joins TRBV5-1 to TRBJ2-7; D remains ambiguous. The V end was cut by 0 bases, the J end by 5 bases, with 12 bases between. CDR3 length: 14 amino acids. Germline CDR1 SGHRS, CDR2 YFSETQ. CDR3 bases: TGCGCCAGCAGCTTGGCTGGCAGGCTCAACGAGCAGTACTTC. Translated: CASSLAGRLNEQYF.

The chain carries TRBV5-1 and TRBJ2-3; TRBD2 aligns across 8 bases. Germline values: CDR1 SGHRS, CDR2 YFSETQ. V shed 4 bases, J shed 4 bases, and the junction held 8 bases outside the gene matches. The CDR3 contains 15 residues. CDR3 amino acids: CASSPPTSAADTQYF. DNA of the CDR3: TGCGCCAGCAGCCCGCCGACTAGCGCGGCAGATACGCAGTATTTT.

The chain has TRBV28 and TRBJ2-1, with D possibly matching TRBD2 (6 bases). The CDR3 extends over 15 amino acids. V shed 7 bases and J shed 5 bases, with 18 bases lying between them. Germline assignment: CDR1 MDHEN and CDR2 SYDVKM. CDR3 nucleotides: TGTGCCAGCAATCCGGACTATAGATCAAACAATGAGCAGTTCTTC. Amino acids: CASNPDYRSNNEQFF.

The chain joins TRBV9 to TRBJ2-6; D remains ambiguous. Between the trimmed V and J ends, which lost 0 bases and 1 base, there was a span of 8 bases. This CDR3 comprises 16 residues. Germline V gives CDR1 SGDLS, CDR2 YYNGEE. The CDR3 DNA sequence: TGTGCCAGCAGCGTAGGAATGGTGTCTGGGGCCAACGTCCTGACTTTC. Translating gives CASSVGMVSGANVLTF.

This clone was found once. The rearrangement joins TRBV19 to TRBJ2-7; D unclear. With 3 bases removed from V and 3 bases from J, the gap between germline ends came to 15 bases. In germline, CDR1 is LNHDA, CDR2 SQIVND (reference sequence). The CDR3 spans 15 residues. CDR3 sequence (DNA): TGTGCCAGTAGTATCGGTATAACTGCGGACTACGAGCAGTACTTC. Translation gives CASSIGITADYEQYF.

The CDR3 DNA reads TGCGCCAGCAGCCAAGATGACAGGGGCCTCCTCTATGGCTACACCTTC. Protein sequence: CASSQDDRGLLYGYTF. This chain joins TRBV4-3 and TRBJ1-2; the match to TRBD1 covers 8 bases. Per the germline V gene, CDR1 is LGHNA and CDR2 is YSLEER. V shed 0 bases and J 4 bases; nucleotides not matched to a gene: 7. The CDR3 runs to 16 residues.

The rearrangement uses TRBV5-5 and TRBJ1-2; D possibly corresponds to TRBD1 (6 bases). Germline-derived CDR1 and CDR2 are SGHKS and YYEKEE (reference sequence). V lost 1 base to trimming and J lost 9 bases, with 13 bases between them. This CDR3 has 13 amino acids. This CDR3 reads CASSLRDKTSYTF. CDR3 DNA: TGTGCCAGCAGCTTGAGGGACAAAACTAGCTACACCTTC.

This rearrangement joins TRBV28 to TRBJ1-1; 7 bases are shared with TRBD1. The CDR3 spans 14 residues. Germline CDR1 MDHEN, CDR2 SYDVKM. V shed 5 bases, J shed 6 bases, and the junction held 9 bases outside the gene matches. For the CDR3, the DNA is TGTGCCAGCAGTCCCCCAGGGGGGTCGCCTGAAGCTTTCTTT. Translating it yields CASSPPGGSPEAFF.

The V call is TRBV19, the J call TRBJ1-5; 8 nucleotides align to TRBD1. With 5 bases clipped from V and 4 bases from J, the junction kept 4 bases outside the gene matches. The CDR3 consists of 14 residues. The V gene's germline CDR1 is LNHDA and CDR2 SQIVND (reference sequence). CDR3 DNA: TGTGCCAGTAGTCCCCGACAGGGGAATCAGCCCCAGCATTTT. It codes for CASSPRQGNQPQHF.

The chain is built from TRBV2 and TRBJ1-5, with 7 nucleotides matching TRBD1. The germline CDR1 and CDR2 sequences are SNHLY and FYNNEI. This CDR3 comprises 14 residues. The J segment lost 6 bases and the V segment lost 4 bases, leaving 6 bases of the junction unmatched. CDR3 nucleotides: TGTGCCAGCAGTGGACAGGGAGGGGGTCAGCCCCAGCATTTT. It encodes CASSGQGGGQPQHF.

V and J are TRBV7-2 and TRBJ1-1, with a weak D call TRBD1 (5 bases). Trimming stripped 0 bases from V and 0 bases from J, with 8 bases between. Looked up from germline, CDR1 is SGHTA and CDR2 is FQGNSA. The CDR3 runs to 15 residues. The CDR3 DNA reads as TGTGCCAGCAGCTTAGCTACAGGCCTGAACACTGAAGCTTTCTTT. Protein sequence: CASSLATGLNTEAFF.

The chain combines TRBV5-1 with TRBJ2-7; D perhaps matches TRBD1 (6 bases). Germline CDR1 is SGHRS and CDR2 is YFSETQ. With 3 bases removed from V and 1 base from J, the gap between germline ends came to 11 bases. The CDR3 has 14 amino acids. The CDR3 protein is CASSSDSLSYEQYF. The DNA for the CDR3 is TGCGCCAGCAGCTCGGACAGCCTGTCCTACGAGCAGTACTTC.

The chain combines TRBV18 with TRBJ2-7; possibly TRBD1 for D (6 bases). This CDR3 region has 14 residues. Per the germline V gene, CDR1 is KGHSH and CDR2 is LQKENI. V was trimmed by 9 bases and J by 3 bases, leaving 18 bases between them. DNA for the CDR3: TGTGCCAGTGCCATGGGGGCAGGTTACTACGAGCAGTACTTC. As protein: CASAMGAGYYEQYF. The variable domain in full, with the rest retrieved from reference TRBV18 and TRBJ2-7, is NAGVMQNPRHLVRRRGQEARLRCSPMKGHSHVYWYRQLPEEGLKFMVYLQKENIIDESGMPKERFSAEFPKEGPSILRIQQVVRGDSAAYFCASAMGAGYYEQYFGPGTRLTVT.

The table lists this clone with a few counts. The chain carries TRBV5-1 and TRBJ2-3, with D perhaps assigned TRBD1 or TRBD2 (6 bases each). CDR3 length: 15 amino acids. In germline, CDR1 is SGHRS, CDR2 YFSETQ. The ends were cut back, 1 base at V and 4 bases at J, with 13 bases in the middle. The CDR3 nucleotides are TGCGCCAGCAGCTTGTTGGGGGGCGCATCAGATACGCAGTATTTT. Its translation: CASSLLGGASDTQYF. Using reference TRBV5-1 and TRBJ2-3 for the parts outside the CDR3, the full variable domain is KAGVTQTPRYLIKTRGQQVTLSCSPISGHRSVSWYQQTPGQGLQFLFEYFSETQRNKGNFPGRFSGRQFSNSRSEMNVSTLELGDSALYLCASSLLGGASDTQYFGPGTRLTVL.

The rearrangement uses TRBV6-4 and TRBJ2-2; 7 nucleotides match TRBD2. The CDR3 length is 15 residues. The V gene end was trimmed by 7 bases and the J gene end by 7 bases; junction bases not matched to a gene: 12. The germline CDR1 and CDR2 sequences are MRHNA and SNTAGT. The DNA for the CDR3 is TGTGCCAGCATAGGCCGGGGGAGGGGAGTCGGGGAGCTGTTTTTT. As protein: CASIGRGRGVGELFF.

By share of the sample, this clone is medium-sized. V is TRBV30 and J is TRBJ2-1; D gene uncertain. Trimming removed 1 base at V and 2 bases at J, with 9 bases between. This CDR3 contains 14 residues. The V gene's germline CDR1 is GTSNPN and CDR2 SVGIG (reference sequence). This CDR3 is CAWSEIGTYNEQFF. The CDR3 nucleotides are TGTGCCTGGAGTGAAATTGGCACCTACAATGAGCAGTTCTTC.

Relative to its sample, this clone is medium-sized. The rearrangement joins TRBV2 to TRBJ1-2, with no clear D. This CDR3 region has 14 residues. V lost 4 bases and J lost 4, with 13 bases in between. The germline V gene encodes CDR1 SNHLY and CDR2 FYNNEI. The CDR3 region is CASSALSATYGYTF. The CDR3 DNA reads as TGTGCCAGCAGTGCGCTCTCAGCGACCTATGGCTACACCTTC.

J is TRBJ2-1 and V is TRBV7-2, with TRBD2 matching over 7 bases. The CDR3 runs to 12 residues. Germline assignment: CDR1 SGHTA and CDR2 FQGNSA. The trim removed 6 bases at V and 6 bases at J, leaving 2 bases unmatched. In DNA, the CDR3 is TGTGCCAGCAGGCGGGAGCTCAATGAGCAGTTCTTC. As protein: CASRRELNEQFF.

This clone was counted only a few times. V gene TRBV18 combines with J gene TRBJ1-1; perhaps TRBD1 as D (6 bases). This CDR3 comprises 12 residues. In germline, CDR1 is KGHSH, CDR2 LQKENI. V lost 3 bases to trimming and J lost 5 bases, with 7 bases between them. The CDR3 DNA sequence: TGTGCCAGCTCACCTCAGGGGACTGAAGCTTTCTTT. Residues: CASSPQGTEAFF.

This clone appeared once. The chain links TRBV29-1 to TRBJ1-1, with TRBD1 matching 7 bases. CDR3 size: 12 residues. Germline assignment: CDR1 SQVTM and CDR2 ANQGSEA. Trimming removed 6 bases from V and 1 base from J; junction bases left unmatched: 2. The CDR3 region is CSVRQGNTEAFF. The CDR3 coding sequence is TGCAGCGTAAGACAGGGGAACACTGAAGCTTTCTTT.

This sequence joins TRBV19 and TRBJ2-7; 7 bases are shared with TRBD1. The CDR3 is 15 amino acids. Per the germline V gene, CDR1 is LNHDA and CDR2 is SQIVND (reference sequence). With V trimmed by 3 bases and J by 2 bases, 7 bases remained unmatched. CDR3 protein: CASSMWTGSTYEQYF. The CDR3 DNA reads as TGTGCCAGTAGTATGTGGACAGGCTCGACCTACGAGCAGTACTTC. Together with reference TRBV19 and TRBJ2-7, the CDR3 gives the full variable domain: DGGITQSPKYLFRKEGQNVTLSCEQNLNHDAMYWYRQDPGQGLRLIYYSQIVNDFQKGDIAEGYSVSREKKESFPLTVTSAQKNPTAFYLCASSMWTGSTYEQYFGPGTRLTVT.